This T cell receptor (beta chain) was recorded in a study of cytomegalovirus exposure and HLA in healthy donors. Regarding the study as a whole: Reportedly, cytomegalovirus status was diagnosed with high sensitivity and specificity. Most TCR sequences proved rare, with some public TCRs found in many donors.

A remark on this clone: What it binds is not known.

CDR3 length equals 12 residues. Germline V CDR1 and CDR2: KGHSH, LQKENI. Germline trimming cut 4 bases from V and 6 bases from J; bases unmatched to any gene: 2. Clones were sequenced by immunoSEQ multiplex PCR, and TCRdb holds only the in-frame ones, with some missing. The table has about 98,000 clones, roughly nine tenths seen once. This sequence was found in a woman under 40 in good health and CMV-seronegative. The J gene is TRBJ2-7, the V gene TRBV18; 8 nucleotides match TRBD2. Sequencing was carried out using PBMCs. In DNA, the CDR3 is TGTGCCAGCTCACTAGCGGGACGCGAGCAGTACTTC. It is translated as CASSLAGREQYF.